This T cell receptor beta chain was captured by sequencing in a study of blood T cell repertoires in COVID-19. Sequencing used immunoSEQ multiplex PCR; TCRdb keeps in-frame clones, though not all of them. The sample contains under 300,000 clones, 86% of which appear only once. The CDR3 is 16 amino acids. CDR1 and CDR2 from the germline V gene are KGHSH and LQKENI. Trimming took off 3 bases at V and 0 bases at J, with 14 bases between the two ends. Sequenced: PBMCs or T cells enriched from blood (not recorded which). The clonotype was recovered from a woman in her forties with acute COVID-19. The V gene is TRBV18, the J gene TRBJ1-2; possible D gene TRBD1, 5 bases. CDR3 nucleotides: TGTGCCAGCTCACCCCAGGACACCCCCGCTAACTATGGCTACACCTTC. Its translation is CASSPQDTPANYGYTF.